This T cell receptor (beta chain) was recovered during a study of response to subunit inactivated influenza vaccine. Whole-study results and caveats: The authors suggested that few new T cells are recruited per seasonal influenza vaccination.

The CDR3 contains 13 residues. Germline CDR1 MNHNS, CDR2 SASEGT. V gave up 11 bases and J gave up 7 bases, with 17 bases separating them. Via MiXCR, TCRdb re-called the RT-PCR reads, giving one row per CDR3 protein. The repertoire includes 500,000 to 650,000 distinct CDR3 sequences, around 8% of them detected once, and approximately 13% sits in the top ten. This clonotype was seen a handful of times. Its target is unknown. The genes are TRBV6-1 and TRBJ1-4; D is possibly TRBD1 (5 bases). The sequencing here drew on PBMCs from blood, taken approximately 25 months after vaccination. The origin of this receptor is a man aged 45 to 75 who received an inactivated influenza vaccine. This CDR3 reads CAGKQEVSEKLFF. The CDR3 DNA reads as TGTGCCGGGAAACAGGAGGTCTCTGAAAAACTGTTTTTT.